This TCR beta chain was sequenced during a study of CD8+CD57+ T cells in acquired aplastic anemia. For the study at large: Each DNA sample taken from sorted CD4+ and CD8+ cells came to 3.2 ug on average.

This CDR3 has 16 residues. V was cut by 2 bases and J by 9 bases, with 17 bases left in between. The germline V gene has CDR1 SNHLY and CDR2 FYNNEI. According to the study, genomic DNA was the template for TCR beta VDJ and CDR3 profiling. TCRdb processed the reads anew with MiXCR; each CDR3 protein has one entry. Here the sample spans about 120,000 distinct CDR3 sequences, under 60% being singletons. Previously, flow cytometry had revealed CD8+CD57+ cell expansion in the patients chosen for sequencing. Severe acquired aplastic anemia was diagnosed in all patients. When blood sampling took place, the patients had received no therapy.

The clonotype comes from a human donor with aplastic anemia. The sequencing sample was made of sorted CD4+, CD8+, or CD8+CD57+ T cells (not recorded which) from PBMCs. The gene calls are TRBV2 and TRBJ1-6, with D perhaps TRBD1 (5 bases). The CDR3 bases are TGTGCCAGCAGTGAAAGGCTGGGGGGGAAAGGTTCACCCCTCCACTTT. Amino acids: CASSERLGGKGSPLHF.